The 28 T cell receptor beta chains in this list originate from one sample, sequenced in a study of blood T cell repertoires in COVID-19. Data came from immunoSEQ multiplex PCR; TCRdb stores just in-frame clones and leaves some out. Of around 400,000 clones in the sample, 87% are singletons; the top ten hold more than 9%. Sequencing was done on a sample of peripheral blood. These receptors were taken from a woman in her twenties or thirties with COVID-19, enrolled during active disease.

The chain carries TRBV3-1 (or the pseudogene TRBV3-2) and TRBJ2-1; 8 bases are shared with TRBD1. There are 15 residues in the CDR3. The ends lost 5 bases at V and 3 bases at J; junction bases unmatched: 6. Germline V gene data show CDR1 as LGHDT and CDR2 as YNNKEL (reference sequence). CDR3 amino acids: CASSSGTGLYNEQFF. The CDR3 nucleotides are TGTGCCAGCAGCTCCGGGACAGGACTCTACAATGAGCAGTTCTTC.

This clone was observed a single time. The chain links TRBV3-1 (or the pseudogene TRBV3-2) to TRBJ2-5; 12 nucleotides agree with TRBD2. The CDR3 totals 16 residues. V lost 5 bases to trimming and J lost 1 base; unmatched junction nucleotides: 5. Germline V gives CDR1 LGHDT, CDR2 YNNKEL (reference sequence). The CDR3 DNA follows: TGTGCCAGCAGCGGGGGACTAGCGGGCCTCCAAGAGACCCAGTACTTC. Its translation is CASSGGLAGLQETQYF.

This clone was counted a single time. The V gene is TRBV5-1, the J gene TRBJ2-1, with 13 bases lining up with TRBD2. This CDR3 is 16 amino acids long. Germline V gene lookup returns CDR1 SGHRS and CDR2 YFSETQ. J lost 8 bases, V lost 0 bases, and 5 bases had no gene match. The CDR3 sequence is CASSLEGLAGVDEQFF. As DNA, the CDR3 is TGCGCCAGCAGCTTGGAAGGACTAGCGGGAGTCGATGAGCAGTTCTTC.

The chain employs TRBV28 and TRBJ2-3; TRBD2 aligns across 7 bases. This CDR3 spans 17 amino acids. V lost 1 base, J lost 3 bases, and 10 bases stayed unmatched. Germline V lookup: CDR1 MDHEN, CDR2 SYDVKM. The CDR3 spells CASSLFGRAGFTDTQYF. In nucleotides, the CDR3 is TGTGCCAGCAGTTTATTTGGCCGAGCGGGATTTACAGATACGCAGTATTTT. The whole variable domain, remainder taken from reference TRBV28 and TRBJ2-3, is DVKVTQSSRYLVKRTGEKVFLECVQDMDHENMFWYRQDPGLGLRLIYFSYDVKMKEKGDIPEGYSVSREKKERFSLILESASTNQTSMYLCASSLFGRAGFTDTQYFGPGTRLTVL.

The J gene is TRBJ2-2, the V gene TRBV4-1; 9 nucleotides align to TRBD2. The CDR3 is 15 residues long. Germline V lookup: CDR1 MGHRA, CDR2 YSYEKL. The junction had 4 bases not matched to a gene; V was cut back by 4 bases and J by 4 bases. The CDR3 protein is CASSLGLASTGELFF. The CDR3 nucleotides are TGCGCCAGCAGCCTCGGACTAGCGAGCACCGGGGAGCTGTTTTTT.

This clone was counted between two and nine times. This chain joins TRBV28 and TRBJ2-7; 13 bases align to TRBD2. The CDR3 is 15 residues long. After removal of 6 bases from V and 5 bases from J, the junction contained 7 bases not matched to a gene. CDR1 is MDHEN and CDR2 is SYDVKM in the germline V gene. CDR3: CASSQPGLAGNEQYF. CDR3 coding DNA: TGTGCCAGCAGCCAACCGGGACTAGCGGGAAACGAGCAGTACTTC.

The genes are TRBV7-8 and TRBJ2-7; TRBD1 matches at 7 bases. The CDR3 has 16 residues. Germline V gene lookup returns CDR1 SGHVS and CDR2 FQNEAQ. V shed 5 bases and J 2 bases; nucleotides not matched to a gene: 12. The CDR3, as DNA: TGTGCCAGCAGCCGGAGACCGGGACAGCTCCCCTACGAGCAGTACTTC. Its protein is CASSRRPGQLPYEQYF. The variable domain in full, with the rest retrieved from reference TRBV7-8 and TRBJ2-7, is GAGVSQSPRYKVAKRGQDVALRCDPISGHVSLFWYQQALGQGPEFLTYFQNEAQLDKSGLPSDRFFAERPEGSVSTLKIQRTQQEDSAVYLCASSRRPGQLPYEQYFGPGTRLTVT.

In this sample, this clone turned up once. The rearrangement uses TRBV13 and TRBJ2-3; TRBD2 matches 8 bases. Looked up from germline, CDR1 is PRHDT and CDR2 is FYEKMQ (reference sequence). The ends lost 5 bases at V and 0 bases at J; junction bases unmatched: 10. The CDR3 runs 17 residues. The CDR3: CASSPARLAMSTDTQYF. CDR3 DNA: TGTGCCAGCAGCCCCGCTCGACTAGCGATGAGCACAGATACGCAGTATTTT. The full variable domain, completed using reference TRBV13 and TRBJ2-3, is AAGVIQSPRHLIKEKRETATLKCYPIPRHDTVYWYQQGPGQDPQFLISFYEKMQSDKGSIPDRFSAQQFSDYHSELNMSSLELGDSALYFCASSPARLAMSTDTQYFGPGTRLTVL.

The V call is TRBV11-2, the J call TRBJ2-2, with 11 nucleotides matching TRBD1. Germline loops: CDR1 SGHAT, CDR2 FQNNGV. V lost 3 bases to trimming and J lost 5 bases; unmatched junction nucleotides: 2. The CDR3 spans 15 residues. CDR3 protein: CASSFGTGGTGELFF. In nucleotides, the CDR3 is TGTGCCAGCAGCTTCGGGACAGGGGGGACCGGGGAGCTGTTTTTT.

CDR3 nucleotides: TGTGCCTGGAAAGGGGAAGCAGAGGGCTACACCTTC. Translation gives CAWKGEAEGYTF. The V and J genes are TRBV30 and TRBJ1-2; possibly TRBD1 for D (5 bases). Deletions cut 4 bases from V and 8 bases from J, with 14 bases between. Germline CDR1 reads GTSNPN; CDR2 reads SVGIG (reference sequence). The CDR3 runs to 12 residues.

The chain is built from TRBV28 and TRBJ2-1; 9 bases match TRBD2. Germline V gene sequence: CDR1 MDHEN, CDR2 SYDVKM. The CDR3 spans 17 residues. The J segment lost 8 bases and the V segment lost 3 bases, leaving 14 bases of the junction unmatched. CDR3 sequence reads: CASSFLAGGPVGDEQFF. In nucleotides, the CDR3 is TGTGCCAGCAGTTTTTTGGCGGGAGGGCCTGTGGGCGATGAGCAGTTCTTC.

This chain links TRBV30 with TRBJ2-7, with 9 positions matching TRBD1. The CDR3 has 13 residues. CDR1 and CDR2 (germline): GTSNPN, SVGIG (reference sequence). The ends lost 3 bases at V and 6 bases at J; junction bases unmatched: 6. Here the CDR3 DNA reads TGTGCCTGGAGGAGGACAGGGGCGGGCGAGCAGTACTTC. Its protein is CAWRRTGAGEQYF. Combining the CDR3 with reference TRBV30 and TRBJ2-7 gives the whole variable domain SQTIHQWPATLVQPVGSPLSLECTVEGTSNPNLYWYRQAAGRGLQLLFYSVGIGQISSEVPQNLSASRPQDRQFILSSKKLLLSDSGFYLCAWRRTGAGEQYFGPGTRLTVT.

V usage is TRBV19 and J usage is TRBJ1-1, with 7 bases identical to TRBD1. Germline V gene data show CDR1 as LNHDA and CDR2 as SQIVND (reference sequence). CDR3 length: 14 amino acids. V gave up 9 bases and J gave up 1 base; unmatched junction bases: 8. The CDR3 spells CASHRTGENTEAFF. The CDR3 DNA is TGTGCCAGCCACAGGACAGGAGAGAACACTGAAGCTTTCTTT.

To note about this clone: Other DNA sequences in this specimen translate into the identical CDR3. The rearrangement joins TRBV4-3 to TRBJ2-7; perhaps TRBD2 as D (6 bases). Between the trimmed V and J ends, which lost 0 bases and 2 bases, there was a span of 14 bases. This CDR3 spans 16 amino acids. Germline loops: CDR1 LGHNA, CDR2 YSLEER. The CDR3 loop reads CASSQDFPGRPYEQYF. CDR3 bases: TGCGCCAGCAGCCAAGACTTTCCCGGGAGACCCTACGAGCAGTACTTC.

This chain joins TRBV7-2 and TRBJ1-2; the D is unclear. This CDR3 spans 12 amino acids. Germline V lookup: CDR1 SGHTA, CDR2 FQGNSA. V was clipped by 1 base and J by 8 bases, with 8 bases between them. CDR3 nucleotides: TGTGCCAGCAGCTTAGGTCCGGGAGGCTACACCTTC. The encoded protein is CASSLGPGGYTF.

The chain combines TRBV3-1 (or the pseudogene TRBV3-2) with TRBJ2-7, with 10 positions matching TRBD2. Germline CDR1 is LGHDT and CDR2 is YNNKEL (reference sequence). This CDR3 comprises 15 residues. With 4 bases clipped from V and 2 bases from J, the junction kept 5 bases outside the gene matches. The CDR3 is CASSLTSGLTYEQYF. The DNA of the CDR3 is TGTGCCAGCAGCCTGACTAGCGGGTTAACCTACGAGCAGTACTTC.

This chain uses TRBV11-2 with TRBJ2-3; TRBD2 matches 11 bases. Germline CDR1 SGHAT, CDR2 FQNNGV. The CDR3 contains 19 residues. Trimming cost V 4 bases and J 0 bases; bases outside gene matches: 12. CDR3 sequence reads: CASSSIDLLAGGSTDTQYF. CDR3 sequence (DNA): TGTGCCAGCAGCTCCATCGACCTCCTAGCGGGAGGTAGCACAGATACGCAGTATTTT. Full variable domain (outside the CDR3, taken from reference TRBV11-2 and TRBJ2-3): EAGVAQSPRYKIIEKRQSVAFWCNPISGHATLYWYQQILGQGPKLLIQFQNNGVVDDSQLPKDRFSAERLKGVDSTLKIQPAKLEDSAVYLCASSSIDLLAGGSTDTQYFGPGTRLTVL.

The J gene is TRBJ1-4, the V gene TRBV7-9, with unresolved D. The CDR3 contains 15 residues. Trimming stripped 1 base from V and 2 bases from J, with 8 bases between. The germline gives CDR1 SEHNR, CDR2 FQNEAQ (reference sequence). The CDR3 DNA is TGTGCCAGCAGCTTAGGGCACCCCACTAATGAAAAACTGTTTTTT. Protein sequence: CASSLGHPTNEKLFF.

The CDR3 coding sequence is TGTGCCAGCAGTGCAGGGGGGAGGCAGTACTTC. Its translation is CASSAGGRQYF. The chain combines TRBV2 with TRBJ2-7, with D maybe TRBD1 (7 bases). V shed 4 bases and J shed 9 bases, with 10 bases lying between them. Per germline, CDR1 SNHLY and CDR2 FYNNEI. CDR3 size: 11 residues.

The chain is built from TRBV5-6 and TRBJ2-7; D is uncertain. This CDR3 region has 13 residues. The germline V gene encodes CDR1 SGHDT and CDR2 YYEEEE. The V and J ends lost 2 bases and 1 base respectively, with 7 bases between them. The CDR3 sequence is CASSLTDSYEQYF. The CDR3 nucleotides read TGTGCCAGCAGCTTAACAGATTCCTACGAGCAGTACTTC.

The chain links TRBV18 to TRBJ2-7, with 9 bases identical to TRBD2. The CDR3 covers 14 residues. With 5 bases clipped from V and 6 bases from J, the junction kept 8 bases outside the gene matches. Germline V gives CDR1 KGHSH, CDR2 LQKENI. CDR3 DNA sequence: TGTGCCAGCTCATTAACCGGGACTAGCTCCGAGCAGTACTTC. This sequence encodes CASSLTGTSSEQYF.

The chain couples TRBV28 to TRBJ2-7, with a weak D call TRBD1 (6 bases). CDR1 is MDHEN, CDR2 SYDVKM, per germline. The CDR3 length is 14 residues. With 2 bases removed from V and 8 bases from J, the gap between germline ends came to 16 bases. CDR3 bases: TGTGCCAGCAGTTTACCCCAGGACAGCTCCAAGCAGTACTTC. Its protein product is CASSLPQDSSKQYF.

The rearrangement links TRBV4-3 to TRBJ1-2; 7 nucleotides agree with TRBD1. This CDR3 comprises 13 residues. Germline assignment: CDR1 LGHNA and CDR2 YSLEER. J was trimmed by 3 bases and V by 9 bases; bases with no gene match: 7. The CDR3 sequence is CARPEGTDYGYTF. CDR3 DNA sequence: TGCGCCAGACCGGAGGGGACAGACTATGGCTACACCTTC.

This clone was observed a few times. The chain has TRBV6-1 and TRBJ2-2; D is possibly TRBD1 (5 bases). Germline V CDR1 and CDR2: MNHNS, SASEGT. The CDR3 runs 16 residues. V lost 4 bases to trimming and J lost 6 bases, with 18 bases between them. CDR3 region: CASSVRQTTNPGELFF. DNA for the CDR3: TGTGCCAGCAGTGTAAGACAGACCACCAACCCCGGGGAGCTGTTTTTT.

V is TRBV3-1 (or the pseudogene TRBV3-2) and J is TRBJ1-3; D is undetermined. The V and J ends lost 1 base and 10 bases respectively, with 11 bases between them. In germline, CDR1 is LGHDT, CDR2 YNNKEL (reference sequence). The CDR3 contains 13 residues. CDR3 DNA: TGTGCCAGCAGCCAAGCTGGGCCACGGACCATATATTTT. Its protein product is CASSQAGPRTIYF.

The chain links TRBV2 to TRBJ2-1, with 7 positions matching TRBD2. The trim removed 8 bases at V and 0 bases at J, leaving 1 base unmatched. The length of the CDR3 is 13 residues. The germline V gene has CDR1 SNHLY and CDR2 FYNNEI. The CDR3 nucleotides read TGTGCCAGCGGCGGGAGCTCCTACAATGAGCAGTTCTTC. Amino acids: CASGGSSYNEQFF. The complete variable domain, with remaining parts taken from reference TRBV2 and TRBJ2-1, reads EPEVTQTPSHQVTQMGQEVILRCVPISNHLYFYWYRQILGQKVEFLVSFYNNEISEKSEIFDDQFSVERPDGSNFTLKIRSTKLEDSAMYFCASGGSSYNEQFFGPGTRLTVL.

The V gene is TRBV5-6, the J gene TRBJ2-2; tentative D call: TRBD1 (6 bases). The CDR3 runs 13 residues. V was shortened by 4 bases and J by 6 bases, with 10 bases between the two germline ends. Germline CDR1 and CDR2: SGHDT and YYEEEE. This CDR3 is CASSNTGPGELFF. The CDR3 bases are TGTGCCAGCAGCAATACAGGGCCCGGGGAGCTGTTTTTT.

The chain is built from TRBV6-5 and TRBJ2-5; perhaps TRBD1 as D (6 bases). This CDR3 comprises 14 residues. Between the trimmed V and J ends, which lost 6 bases and 5 bases, there was a span of 16 bases. Germline V gene sequence: CDR1 MNHEY, CDR2 SVGAGI. The CDR3 sequence: CASSLSGAGETQYF. CDR3 sequence (DNA): TGTGCCAGCAGCTTATCAGGGGCTGGGGAGACCCAGTACTTC.